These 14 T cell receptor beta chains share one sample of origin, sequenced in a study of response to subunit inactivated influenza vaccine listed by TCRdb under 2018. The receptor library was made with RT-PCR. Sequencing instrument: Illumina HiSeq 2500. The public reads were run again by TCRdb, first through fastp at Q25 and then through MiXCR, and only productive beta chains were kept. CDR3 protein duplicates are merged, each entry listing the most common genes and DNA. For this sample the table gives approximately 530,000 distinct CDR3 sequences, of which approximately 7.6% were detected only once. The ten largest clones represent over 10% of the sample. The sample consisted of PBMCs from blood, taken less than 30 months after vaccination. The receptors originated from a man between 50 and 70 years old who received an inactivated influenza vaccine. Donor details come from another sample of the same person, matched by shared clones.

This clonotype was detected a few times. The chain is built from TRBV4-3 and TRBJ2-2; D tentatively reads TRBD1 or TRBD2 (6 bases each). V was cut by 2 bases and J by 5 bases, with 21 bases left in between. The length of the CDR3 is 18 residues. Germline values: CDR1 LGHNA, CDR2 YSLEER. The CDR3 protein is CASSQPHPGAGRTGELFF. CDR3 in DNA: TGCGCCAGCAGCCAACCCCACCCGGGGGCAGGGCGTACCGGGGAGCTGTTTTTT.

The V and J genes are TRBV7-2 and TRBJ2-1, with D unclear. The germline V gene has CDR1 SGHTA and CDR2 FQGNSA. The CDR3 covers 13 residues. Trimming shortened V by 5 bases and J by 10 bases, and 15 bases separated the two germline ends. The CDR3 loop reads CASSPAPRGEQFF. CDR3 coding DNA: TGTGCCAGCAGCCCGGCCCCCCGTGGGGAGCAGTTCTTC.

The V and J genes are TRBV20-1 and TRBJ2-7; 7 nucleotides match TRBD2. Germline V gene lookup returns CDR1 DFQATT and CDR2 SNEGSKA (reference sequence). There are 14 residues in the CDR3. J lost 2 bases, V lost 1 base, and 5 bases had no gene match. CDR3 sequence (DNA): TGCAGTGCTAGAGGGGCTAGCGGAGCCTACGAGCAGTACTTC. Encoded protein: CSARGASGAYEQYF.

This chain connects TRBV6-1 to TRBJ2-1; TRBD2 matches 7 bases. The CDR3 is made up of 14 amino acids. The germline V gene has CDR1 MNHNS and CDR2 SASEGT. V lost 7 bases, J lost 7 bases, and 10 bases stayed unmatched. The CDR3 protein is CASKEGDYMNEQFF. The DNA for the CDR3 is TGTGCCAGCAAAGAAGGGGACTACATGAATGAGCAGTTCTTC.

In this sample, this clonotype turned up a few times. CDR3 region: CVSGRAGRTGELFF. For the CDR3, the DNA is TGTGTAAGCGGGAGGGCCGGCCGTACCGGGGAGCTGTTTTTT. The chain has TRBV12-3 or TRBV12-4 and TRBJ2-2, with 10 positions matching TRBD2. CDR3 length: 14 amino acids.

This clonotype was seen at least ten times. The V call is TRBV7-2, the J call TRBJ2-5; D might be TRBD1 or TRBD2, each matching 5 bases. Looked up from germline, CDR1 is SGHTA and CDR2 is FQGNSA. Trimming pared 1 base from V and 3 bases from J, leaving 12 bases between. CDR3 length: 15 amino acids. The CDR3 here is CASSLGGAGKETQYF. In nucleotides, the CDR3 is TGTGCCAGCAGCTTAGGAGGGGCAGGAAAAGAGACCCAGTACTTC.

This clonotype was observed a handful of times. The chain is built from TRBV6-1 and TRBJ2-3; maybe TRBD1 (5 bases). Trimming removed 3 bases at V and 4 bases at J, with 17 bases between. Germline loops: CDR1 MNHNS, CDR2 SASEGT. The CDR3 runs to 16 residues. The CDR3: CASSDMAGRRADTQYF. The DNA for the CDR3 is TGTGCCAGCAGTGATATGGCAGGGCGGAGAGCAGATACGCAGTATTTT.

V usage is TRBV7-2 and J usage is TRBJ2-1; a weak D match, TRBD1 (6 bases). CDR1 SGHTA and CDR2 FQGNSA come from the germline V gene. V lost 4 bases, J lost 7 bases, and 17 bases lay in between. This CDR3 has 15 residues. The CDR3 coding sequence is TGTGCCAGCAGCTCCCACAGGGTAGGACCTAATGAGCAGTTCTTC. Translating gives CASSSHRVGPNEQFF.

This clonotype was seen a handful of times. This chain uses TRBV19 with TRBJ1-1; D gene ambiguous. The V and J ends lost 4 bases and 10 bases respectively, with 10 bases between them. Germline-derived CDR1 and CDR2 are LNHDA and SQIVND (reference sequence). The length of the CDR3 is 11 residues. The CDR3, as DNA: TGTGCCAGTAGTAACCGCTTGGGAGCTTTCTTT. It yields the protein CASSNRLGAFF.

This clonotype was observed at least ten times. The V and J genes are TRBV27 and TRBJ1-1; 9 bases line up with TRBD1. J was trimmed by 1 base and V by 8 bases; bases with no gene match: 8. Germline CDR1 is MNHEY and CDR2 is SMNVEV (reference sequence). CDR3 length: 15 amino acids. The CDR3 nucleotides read TGTGCCAGCGGTAGACAGGGGGTGAGGAACACTGAAGCTTTCTTT. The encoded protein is CASGRQGVRNTEAFF.

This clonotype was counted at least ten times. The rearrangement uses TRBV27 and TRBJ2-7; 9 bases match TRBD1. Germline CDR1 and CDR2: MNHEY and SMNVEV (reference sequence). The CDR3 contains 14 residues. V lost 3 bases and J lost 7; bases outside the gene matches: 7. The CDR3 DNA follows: TGTGCCAGCAGTTTCCCCTCGACAGGGGGAGAGCAGTACTTC. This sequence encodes CASSFPSTGGEQYF.

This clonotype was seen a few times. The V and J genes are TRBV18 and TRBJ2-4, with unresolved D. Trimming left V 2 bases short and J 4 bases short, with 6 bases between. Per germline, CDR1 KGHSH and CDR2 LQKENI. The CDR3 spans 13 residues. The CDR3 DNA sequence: TGTGCCAGCTCACCATTGGTAAAAAACATTCAGTACTTC. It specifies CASSPLVKNIQYF.

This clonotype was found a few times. Written as DNA, the CDR3 is TGTGCCAGCTCACCACGATGGGACACAGATACGCAGTATTTT. Its protein is CASSPRWDTDTQYF. The genes are TRBV18 and TRBJ2-3; D is unclear. The CDR3 sequence is 14 residues long. Germline V gene data show CDR1 as KGHSH and CDR2 as LQKENI. V lost 1 base and J lost 2, with 7 bases in between.

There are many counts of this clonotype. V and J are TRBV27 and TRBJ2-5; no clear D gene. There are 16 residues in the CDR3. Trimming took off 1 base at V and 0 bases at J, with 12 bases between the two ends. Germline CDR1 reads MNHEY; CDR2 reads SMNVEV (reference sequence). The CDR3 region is CASSLLGDSNQETQYF. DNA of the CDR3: TGTGCCAGCAGTTTATTAGGTGACTCGAACCAAGAGACCCAGTACTTC.